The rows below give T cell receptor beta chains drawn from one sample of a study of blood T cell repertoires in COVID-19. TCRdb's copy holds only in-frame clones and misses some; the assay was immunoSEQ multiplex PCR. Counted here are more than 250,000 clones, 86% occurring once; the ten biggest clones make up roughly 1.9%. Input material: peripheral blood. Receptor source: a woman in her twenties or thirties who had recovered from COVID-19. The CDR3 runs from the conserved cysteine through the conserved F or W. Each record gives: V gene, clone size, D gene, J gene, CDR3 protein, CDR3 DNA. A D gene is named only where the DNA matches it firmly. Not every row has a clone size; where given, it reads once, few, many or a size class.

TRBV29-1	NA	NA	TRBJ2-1	CSAEGREVSYNEQFF	TGCAGCGCCGAAGGCCGGGAAGTCTCCTACAATGAGCAGTTCTTC
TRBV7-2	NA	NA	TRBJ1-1	CASLDRQNTEAFF	TGTGCCAGCCTCGACAGGCAGAACACTGAAGCTTTCTTT
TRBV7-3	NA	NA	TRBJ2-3	CASSLMAGASTDTQYF	TGTGCCAGCAGCTTAATGGCGGGGGCCTCCACAGATACGCAGTATTTT
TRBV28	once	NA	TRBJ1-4	CASRFSPKEKLFF	TGTGCCAGCAGATTTTCTCCTAAGGAAAAACTGTTTTTT
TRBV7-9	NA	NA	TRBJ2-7	CASSLDVADFSYEQYF	TGTGCCAGCAGCTTAGATGTAGCGGACTTCTCCTACGAGCAGTACTTC
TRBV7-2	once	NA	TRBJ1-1	CASSLGRGAEAFF	TGTGCCAGCAGCTTAGGCAGGGGCGCTGAAGCTTTCTTT
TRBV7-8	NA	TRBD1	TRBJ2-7	CASSLRQGVSYEQYF	TGTGCCAGCAGCTTACGACAGGGGGTCTCCTACGAGCAGTACTTC
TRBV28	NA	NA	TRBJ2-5	CASRSDYPQETQYF	TGTGCCAGCAGATCCGACTACCCCCAAGAGACCCAGTACTTC
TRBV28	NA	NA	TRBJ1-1	CASSLGGMNTEAFF	TGTGCCAGCAGTTTGGGGGGGATGAACACTGAAGCTTTCTTT
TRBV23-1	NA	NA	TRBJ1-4	CASSHPTIVQEKLFF	TGCGCCAGCAGTCACCCCACCATAGTACAGGAAAAACTGTTTTTT
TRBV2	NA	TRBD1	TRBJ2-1	CASSDSGGSYNEQFF	TGTGCCAGCAGTGATTCAGGGGGCTCCTACAATGAGCAGTTCTTC
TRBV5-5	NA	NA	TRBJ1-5	CASSQQGQQNQPQHF	TGTGCCAGCAGCCAACAAGGACAGCAGAATCAGCCCCAGCATTTT
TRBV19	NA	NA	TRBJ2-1	CASSPQGSGLNEQFF	TGTGCCAGTAGTCCGCAGGGTTCAGGGTTAAATGAGCAGTTCTTC
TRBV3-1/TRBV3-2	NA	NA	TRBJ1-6	CASSQDRQNIGSPLHF	TGTGCCAGCAGCCAAGATAGACAGAACATAGGTTCACCCCTCCACTTT
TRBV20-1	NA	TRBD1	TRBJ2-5	CSAQGAETQYF	TGCAGTGCTCAGGGGGCGGAGACCCAGTACTTC
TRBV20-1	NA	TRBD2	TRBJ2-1	CSASSSGSIHNEQFF	TGCAGTGCTAGTTCGAGCGGGAGCATCCACAATGAGCAGTTCTTC
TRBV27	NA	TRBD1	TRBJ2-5	CASWTGQETQYF	TGTGCCAGTTGGACAGGACAAGAGACCCAGTACTTC
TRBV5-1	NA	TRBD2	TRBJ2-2	CASSLVGGGTTGELFF	TGCGCCAGCAGCTTGGTTGGCGGGGGAACCACCGGGGAGCTGTTTTTT
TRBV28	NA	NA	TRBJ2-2	CASSSPAGPPGTGELFF	TGTGCCAGCAGTTCCCCTGCGGGGCCCCCAGGGACCGGGGAGCTGTTTTTT
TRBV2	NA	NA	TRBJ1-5	CASSDEVMGNQPQHF	TGTGCCAGCAGTGACGAGGTAATGGGCAATCAGCCCCAGCATTTT
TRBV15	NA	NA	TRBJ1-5	CATSRDQDGDQPQHF	TGTGCCACCAGCAGAGACCAGGACGGGGATCAGCCCCAGCATTTT
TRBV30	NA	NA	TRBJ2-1	CAWSVLGGNEQFF	TGTGCCTGGAGTGTATTGGGAGGTAATGAGCAGTTCTTC
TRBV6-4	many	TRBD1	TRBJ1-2	CASRGQGANGYTF	TGTGCCAGCAGGGGACAGGGGGCGAATGGCTACACCTTC
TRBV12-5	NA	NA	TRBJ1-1	CASGLSLPGVYTEAFF	TGTGCTAGTGGTTTGAGTCTCCCAGGGGTGTACACTGAAGCTTTCTTT
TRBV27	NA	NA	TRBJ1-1	CASSLVTGMNTEAFF	TGTGCCAGCAGTTTAGTGACAGGCATGAACACTGAAGCTTTCTTT
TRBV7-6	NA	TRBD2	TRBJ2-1	CASSKGSGNWNEQFF	TGTGCCAGCAGCAAAGGGAGCGGGAATTGGAATGAGCAGTTCTTC
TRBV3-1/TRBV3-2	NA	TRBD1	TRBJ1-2	CASSQDLVTGGGYAF	TGTGCCAGCAGCCAAGATTTGGTAACAGGGGGTGGCTACGCCTTC
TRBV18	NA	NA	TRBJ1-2	CASSPESAGPRGYTF	TGTGCCAGCTCACCAGAGTCGGCAGGGCCGAGGGGCTACACCTTC
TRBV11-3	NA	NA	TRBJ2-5	CASSPGGPYQETQYF	TGTGCCAGCAGCCCCGGGGGACCCTACCAAGAGACCCAGTACTTC
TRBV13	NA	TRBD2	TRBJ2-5	CASSLRRLAGKETQYF	TGTGCCAGCAGCTTAAGGCGATTAGCGGGAAAAGAGACCCAGTACTTC
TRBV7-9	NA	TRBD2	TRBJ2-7	CASSSLPSGEQYF	TGTGCCAGCAGCTCGCTCCCTAGCGGAGAGCAGTACTTC
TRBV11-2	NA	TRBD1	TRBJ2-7	CASSLAGTVQYF	TGTGCCAGCAGCTTAGCCGGGACAGTGCAGTACTTC
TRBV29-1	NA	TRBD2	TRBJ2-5	CSVETSERETQYF	TGCAGCGTTGAGACTAGCGAGCGAGAGACCCAGTACTTC
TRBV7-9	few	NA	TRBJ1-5	CASSRGNQPQHF	TGTGCCAGCAGCCGCGGTAATCAGCCCCAGCATTTT
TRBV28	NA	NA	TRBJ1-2	CASSWGDPRANYGYTF	TGTGCCAGCAGTTGGGGGGACCCACGAGCTAACTATGGCTACACCTTC
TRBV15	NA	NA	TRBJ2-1	CATSGDTYNEQFF	TGTGCCACCAGCGGGGACACGTACAATGAGCAGTTCTTC
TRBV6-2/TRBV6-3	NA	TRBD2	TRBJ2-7	CASSYGPIAGVFEQYF	TGTGCCAGCAGTTACGGTCCGATAGCGGGAGTCTTCGAGCAGTACTTC
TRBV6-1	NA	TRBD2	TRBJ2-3	CASSEMRGRVADTQYF	TGTGCCAGCAGTGAAATGCGCGGGAGGGTAGCAGATACGCAGTATTTT
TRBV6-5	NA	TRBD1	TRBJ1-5	CASSYRQGHQPQHF	TGTGCCAGCAGTTACAGACAGGGACACCAGCCCCAGCATTTT
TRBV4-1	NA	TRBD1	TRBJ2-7	CASSQIPGQDYEQYF	TGCGCCAGCAGCCAAATTCCGGGACAGGACTACGAGCAGTACTTC
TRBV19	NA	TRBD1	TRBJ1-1	CASSITGGGSEAFF	TGTGCCAGTAGTATAACAGGGGGCGGATCTGAAGCTTTCTTT
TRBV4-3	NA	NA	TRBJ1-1	CASSQDRANTEAFF	TGCGCCAGCAGCCAAGACAGGGCGAACACTGAAGCTTTCTTT
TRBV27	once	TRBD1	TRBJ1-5	CASAYQGAQPQHF	TGTGCCAGCGCGTACCAGGGGGCTCAGCCCCAGCATTTT
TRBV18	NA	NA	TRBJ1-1	CASSPSRTANTEAFF	TGTGCCAGCTCACCAAGTAGGACAGCGAACACTGAAGCTTTCTTT
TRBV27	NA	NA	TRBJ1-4	CASSLADNEKLFF	TGTGCCAGCAGTTTGGCAGATAACGAAAAACTGTTTTTT
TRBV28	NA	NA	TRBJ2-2	CASSSPDRPSGELFF	TGTGCCAGCAGTTCCCCGGACAGACCGTCCGGGGAGCTGTTTTTT
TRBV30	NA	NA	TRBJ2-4	CAWGSEFTKNIQYF	TGTGCCTGGGGGAGTGAATTTACCAAAAACATTCAGTACTTC
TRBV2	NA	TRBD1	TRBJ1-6	CASSEGGTDNSPLHF	TGTGCCAGCAGTGAAGGCGGGACAGATAATTCACCCCTCCACTTT
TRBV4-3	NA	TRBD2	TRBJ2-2	CASSPRAGGNPTGELFF	TGCGCCAGCAGCCCGAGGGCGGGAGGGAATCCTACCGGGGAGCTGTTTTTT
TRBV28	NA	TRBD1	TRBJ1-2	CASSFTNYLRGRSNYGYTF	TGTGCCAGCAGTTTCACCAATTACCTCAGGGGGCGTTCAAACTATGGCTACACCTTC
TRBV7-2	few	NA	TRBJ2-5	CASSSTGRGQGETQYF	TGTGCCAGCAGCTCAACGGGCAGGGGCCAGGGGGAGACCCAGTACTTC